These T cell receptor beta chains were read from a single sample in a study of OX40 agonist ivuxolimab in advanced cancers. The data were produced by immunoSEQ multiplex PCR, yet TCRdb's version contains in-frame clones alone and is incomplete. This sample has some 76,000 clones, with over 90% found just once. Sequenced material: CD4+ or CD8+ T cells sorted from blood, taken in a trial of the OX40 agonist ivuxolimab. Source of these receptors: an adult with an advanced solid tumor such as melanoma, head and neck, liver or kidney cancer. The CDR3 runs from the conserved cysteine through the conserved F or W. Each record gives: V gene, clone size, J gene, D gene, CDR3 protein, CDR3 DNA. D genes are given only for firm matches. Size is omitted from some rows. Given values are once, few, many or a class for expanded clones.

V: TRBV7-6; size: -; J: TRBJ2-1; D: TRBD2; CDR3: CASSFASGGDNEQFF; DNA: TGTGCCAGCAGCTTTGCTAGCGGGGGGGACAATGAGCAGTTCTTC
V: TRBV7-2; size: -; J: TRBJ1-1; D: TRBD1; CDR3: CASSTRDRGSGGTEAFF; DNA: TGTGCCAGCAGCACCCGGGACAGGGGTTCAGGGGGGACTGAAGCTTTCTTT
V: TRBV15; size: -; J: TRBJ2-4; D: -; CDR3: CATSRDRAYF; DNA: TGTGCCACCAGCAGAGACCGTGCGTACTTC
V: TRBV27; size: -; J: TRBJ1-2; D: -; CDR3: CASSFRPAATVYGYTF; DNA: TGTGCCAGCAGTTTCAGGCCAGCAGCAACGGTCTATGGCTACACCTTC
V: TRBV4-1; size: -; J: TRBJ1-2; D: -; CDR3: CASSQVQGSSHGYTF; DNA: TGCGCCAGCAGCCAAGTCCAGGGCTCCTCGCATGGCTACACCTTC
V: TRBV7-9; size: -; J: TRBJ2-7; D: -; CDR3: CASSFPGTYEQYF; DNA: TGTGCCAGCAGCTTCCCGGGGACATACGAGCAGTACTTC
V: TRBV15; size: -; J: TRBJ1-5; D: TRBD1; CDR3: CATSNWDSDSNQPQHF; DNA: TGTGCCACCAGCAACTGGGACAGCGATAGCAATCAGCCCCAGCATTTT
V: TRBV4-1; size: -; J: TRBJ1-2; D: -; CDR3: CASSQDGEENTF; DNA: TGCGCCAGCAGCCAAGATGGCGAGGAGAACACCTTC
V: TRBV11-2; size: -; J: TRBJ1-2; D: -; CDR3: CASSHTGFFDGYTF; DNA: TGTGCCAGCAGCCATACAGGGTTTTTTGATGGCTACACCTTC
V: TRBV12-5; size: -; J: TRBJ1-3; D: TRBD1; CDR3: CASGLLRDRGDTIYF; DNA: TGTGCTAGTGGTTTGCTCCGGGACAGGGGGGACACCATATATTTT
V: TRBV5-8; size: -; J: TRBJ2-1; D: -; CDR3: CASSSRDSREQFF; DNA: TGTGCCAGCAGCTCTCGTGACAGTAGGGAGCAGTTCTTC
V: TRBV15; size: -; J: TRBJ1-1; D: -; CDR3: CATSREFADSEAFF; DNA: TGTGCCACCAGCAGAGAGTTTGCGGACTCGGAAGCTTTCTTT
V: TRBV9; size: -; J: TRBJ2-5; D: -; CDR3: CASSVSGGVGETQYF; DNA: TGTGCCAGCAGCGTCTCGGGCGGGGTTGGAGAGACCCAGTACTTC
V: TRBV14; size: -; J: TRBJ2-5; D: -; CDR3: CASSPKDGEETQYF; DNA: TGTGCCAGCAGCCCCAAGGACGGAGAAGAGACCCAGTACTTC
V: TRBV11-3; size: -; J: TRBJ2-3; D: TRBD2; CDR3: CASSSGTSDTDTQYF; DNA: TGTGCCAGCAGCTCCGGGACTAGCGACACAGATACGCAGTATTTT
V: TRBV5-1; size: -; J: TRBJ2-3; D: -; CDR3: CASSLEADTTDTQYF; DNA: TGCGCCAGCAGCTTGGAAGCAGATACTACAGATACGCAGTATTTT
V: TRBV7-9; size: -; J: TRBJ2-7; D: TRBD2; CDR3: CASSPTSGRTEQYF; DNA: TGTGCCAGCAGCCCCACTAGCGGGAGGACCGAGCAGTACTTC
V: TRBV28; size: -; J: TRBJ2-2; D: -; CDR3: CASSPLKSGELFF; DNA: TGTGCCAGCAGTCCCCTGAAGTCCGGGGAGCTGTTTTTT
V: TRBV7-8; size: -; J: TRBJ2-6; D: -; CDR3: CASSLEWRSSGANVLTF; DNA: TGTGCCAGCAGCTTAGAATGGAGGAGCTCTGGGGCCAACGTCCTGACTTTC
V: TRBV7-9; size: -; J: TRBJ1-3; D: -; CDR3: CASSPDRGNTIYF; DNA: TGTGCCAGCAGCCCCGACAGGGGAAACACCATATATTTT
V: TRBV11-3; size: -; J: TRBJ2-2; D: -; CDR3: CASSLAGAFNRSNTGELFF; DNA: TGTGCCAGCAGCTTAGCTGGAGCTTTCAACCGTTCGAACACCGGGGAGCTGTTTTTT
V: TRBV4-3; size: -; J: TRBJ2-3; D: TRBD2; CDR3: CASSQDLAGDVTSTDTQYF; DNA: TGCGCCAGCAGCCAAGATTTGGCGGGGGACGTTACTAGCACAGATACGCAGTATTTT
V: TRBV27; size: once; J: TRBJ2-3; D: TRBD2; CDR3: CASSSFSGGPTDTQYF; DNA: TGTGCCAGCAGTTCGTTTAGCGGGGGCCCTACAGATACGCAGTATTTT
V: TRBV6-5; size: once; J: TRBJ2-1; D: TRBD1; CDR3: CASSLQGDYNEQFF; DNA: TGTGCCAGCAGTTTACAGGGGGACTACAATGAGCAGTTCTTC
V: TRBV12-5; size: -; J: TRBJ2-5; D: TRBD2; CDR3: CASGPSGSKQETQYF; DNA: TGTGCTAGTGGCCCTAGCGGGAGTAAACAAGAGACCCAGTACTTC
V: TRBV5-4; size: -; J: TRBJ2-7; D: -; CDR3: CASSLVVGGRNEQYF; DNA: TGTGCCAGCAGCTTGGTGGTCGGGGGAAGGAACGAGCAGTACTTC
V: TRBV6-5; size: -; J: TRBJ1-1; D: TRBD1; CDR3: CASSYRSDRENTEAFF; DNA: TGTGCCAGCAGTTACCGGTCGGACAGGGAAAACACTGAAGCTTTCTTT
V: TRBV12-5; size: -; J: TRBJ1-5; D: -; CDR3: CASGFNSNQPQHF; DNA: TGTGCTAGTGGTTTTAATAGCAATCAGCCCCAGCATTTT
V: TRBV7-2; size: -; J: TRBJ2-4; D: -; CDR3: CASSLGEPGRLAKNIQYF; DNA: TGTGCCAGCAGCTTGGGGGAACCGGGACGGCTAGCCAAAAACATTCAGTACTTC
V: TRBV11-2; size: -; J: TRBJ1-4; D: -; CDR3: CASSLGRGGATNEKLFF; DNA: TGTGCCAGCAGCTTAGGAAGAGGAGGTGCAACTAATGAAAAACTGTTTTTT
V: TRBV27; size: -; J: TRBJ2-7; D: -; CDR3: CASSLGAAFTYEQYF; DNA: TGTGCCAGCAGTTTAGGAGCCGCCTTCACCTACGAGCAGTACTTC
V: TRBV27; size: -; J: TRBJ1-1; D: -; CDR3: CASSFYPRGGTEAFF; DNA: TGTGCCAGCAGTTTTTACCCCCGCGGGGGCACTGAAGCTTTCTTT
V: TRBV14; size: -; J: TRBJ2-7; D: -; CDR3: CASSQVGPERQWGYEQYF; DNA: TGTGCCAGCAGCCAAGTTGGGCCCGAAAGACAGTGGGGTTACGAGCAGTACTTC
V: TRBV15; size: once; J: TRBJ1-2; D: -; CDR3: CATNPGWGDQYGYTF; DNA: TGTGCCACCAACCCCGGGTGGGGGGACCAATATGGCTACACCTTC
V: TRBV14; size: -; J: TRBJ2-7; D: -; CDR3: CASSHRVTYEQYF; DNA: TGTGCCAGCAGCCACAGGGTAACCTACGAGCAGTACTTC
V: TRBV5-5; size: few; J: TRBJ2-7; D: TRBD1; CDR3: CASSEDRAYEQYF; DNA: TGTGCCAGCAGCGAAGACAGGGCCTACGAGCAGTACTTC
V: TRBV30; size: -; J: TRBJ1-5; D: -; CDR3: CAWSRGSNQPQHF; DNA: TGTGCCTGGAGTAGGGGGAGCAATCAGCCCCAGCATTTT
V: TRBV7-8; size: -; J: TRBJ2-3; D: -; CDR3: CASSLGAGDLTDTQYF; DNA: TGTGCCAGCAGCTTGGGCGCAGGGGATTTGACGGATACGCAGTATTTT
V: TRBV5-5; size: -; J: TRBJ1-5; D: TRBD1; CDR3: CASSLSGQSNQPQHF; DNA: TGTGCCAGCAGCTTGTCGGGACAGAGCAATCAGCCCCAGCATTTT
V: TRBV13; size: -; J: TRBJ1-5; D: -; CDR3: CASSKGQRPQHF; DNA: TGTGCCAGCAGCAAAGGACAGCGGCCCCAGCATTTT
V: TRBV13; size: -; J: TRBJ1-4; D: -; CDR3: CASSLGLSPEKLFF; DNA: TGTGCCAGCAGCTTAGGCCTTTCCCCTGAAAAACTGTTTTTT
V: TRBV30; size: -; J: TRBJ2-2; D: -; CDR3: CAWGGTSDTGELFF; DNA: TGTGCCTGGGGGGGGACAAGTGACACCGGGGAGCTGTTTTTT
V: TRBV28; size: -; J: TRBJ1-1; D: TRBD1; CDR3: CASSLWGTGVEAFF; DNA: TGTGCCAGCAGTTTATGGGGGACAGGGGTTGAAGCTTTCTTT
V: TRBV5-5; size: -; J: TRBJ2-7; D: TRBD2; CDR3: CASSLNGLASYEQYF; DNA: TGTGCCAGCAGCTTAAATGGACTAGCATCCTACGAGCAGTACTTC
V: TRBV5-1; size: -; J: TRBJ2-3; D: -; CDR3: CASSPLGGNTDTQYF; DNA: TGCGCCAGCAGCCCGTTAGGGGGAAACACAGATACGCAGTATTTT
V: TRBV28; size: once; J: TRBJ2-1; D: -; CDR3: CASKSPGRTYNEQFF; DNA: TGTGCCAGCAAATCACCGGGTCGTACCTACAATGAGCAGTTCTTC
V: TRBV5-1; size: -; J: TRBJ1-1; D: TRBD1; CDR3: CASSFRGPNTEAFF; DNA: TGCGCCAGCAGCTTCAGGGGGCCGAACACTGAAGCTTTCTTT
V: TRBV7-6; size: -; J: TRBJ2-7; D: -; CDR3: CASSLGEAEQYF; DNA: TGTGCCAGCAGTCTAGGAGAGGCGGAACAGTACTTC
V: TRBV9; size: -; J: TRBJ2-5; D: TRBD2; CDR3: CASSSSGGIQETQYF; DNA: TGTGCCAGCAGCTCTAGCGGGGGGATCCAAGAGACCCAGTACTTC
V: TRBV19; size: -; J: TRBJ1-3; D: -; CDR3: CASSMGLLAGNTIYF; DNA: TGTGCCAGTAGTATGGGGCTCCTGGCCGGAAACACCATATATTTT
V: TRBV4-3; size: -; J: TRBJ1-1; D: -; CDR3: CASSQDGAGEAFF; DNA: TGCGCCAGCAGCCAAGATGGAGCAGGTGAAGCTTTCTTT
V: TRBV4-1; size: -; J: TRBJ1-4; D: -; CDR3: CASSQERSEKLFF; DNA: TGCGCCAGCAGCCAGGAACGGTCAGAAAAACTGTTTTTT
V: TRBV6-6; size: once; J: TRBJ2-2; D: -; CDR3: CASSFLATGELFF; DNA: TGTGCCAGCAGTTTTCTAGCAACCGGGGAGCTGTTTTTT
V: TRBV5-5; size: -; J: TRBJ2-7; D: -; CDR3: CASSLAPTGRYEQYF; DNA: TGTGCCAGCAGCTTGGCCCCTACGGGTCGCTACGAGCAGTACTTC
V: TRBV9; size: -; J: TRBJ1-3; D: -; CDR3: CASSVSEDSPIGNTIYF; DNA: TGTGCCAGCAGCGTCTCGGAGGATAGTCCCATCGGAAACACCATATATTTT